The sequence of this TCR beta chain was determined in a study of vaccination and CD4 T cells after COVID-19 (dated by TCRdb to 2021 to 2024). For context, the study as a whole: SARS-CoV-2 positivity had been established in the convalescent patients by nasal swab PCR, and mild disease was recorded in roughly 9 of these patients and severe disease in one. In the convalescent cohort there were six males and four females, among whom were two Hispanic individuals, seven Caucasians, two Asians and one multiracial person. Participants got two doses of the Pfizer-BioNTech BNT162b2 vaccine (n=8) or two doses of the Moderna mRNA-1273 vaccine (n=2). In ten to eleven COVID-19 convalescent patients and several infection-naive healthy vaccine recipients, the spike-specific CD4+ TCR repertoire before mRNA vaccination was compared with the repertoire after mRNA vaccination. Post-COVID blood samples from convalescent patients were collected a median of roughly 100 days after diagnosis, with a range of roughly 35 to 170 days. Post-vaccine blood samples were taken a median of roughly 75 days after the second vaccine dose, with a range of about 12 to 250 days. The cultures were stimulated with overlapping spike peptide pools from SARS-CoV-2 and from the common cold coronaviruses HCoV-NL63, HCoV-OC43 and HCoV-229E. Control cultures used a CEFX viral epitope pool as positive control, an HIV-1 Nef peptide pool as negative control, or no peptide.

The library was prepared using PCR. DNA from cultured CD4+ T cells was subjected to TCR sequencing with the Oncomine TCR Beta short-read assay at the Johns Hopkins FTIC core. The QIAamp micro DNA kit was used to extract genomic DNA from the cultured CD4+ T cells. Oncomine TCR Beta libraries from cultured CD4+ T cells were pooled using unique dual indexes and sequenced on an Illumina iSeq 100. Per the source publication's procedure: Non-productive sequences were removed, and CDR3s not starting with C, not ending with F or W, or shorter than 7 amino acids were discarded. The MANAFEST web application identified antigen-specific clonotypes by comparing peptide-stimulated wells against reference wells and other culture wells. Positive clones required FDR below 0.05, an odds ratio above 5, and productive frequency above 0.1% in at least two of three replicate wells. Clonotypes that were significantly expanded in both SARS-CoV-2 spike wells and at least one common cold coronavirus spike condition were defined as cross-reactive. Using R version 3.6.1, CDR3 homology was evaluated through Levenshtein distances (stringdist) along with unrooted phylogenetic trees (ape). The public reads were reanalyzed by TCRdb: fastp trimming at Q25, MiXCR alignment, in-frame beta chains only. Each CDR3 protein gets just one entry, which takes the most common genes and DNA from the rows behind it. V and J calls and clone size were set by TCRdb, not the authors. The sample yields 16,000 or so distinct CDR3 sequences; around 50% were counted once. In total, the top ten clones hold 7% to 8.5% of the sample.

The treatment or condition label of this sample denotes: roughly 10-day PBMC culture with coronavirus spike peptide pools or control peptides (ViraFEST assay). The ViraFEST assay was used in the study, in which antigen-specific T cells were expanded with peptide pools and expanded clonotypes were subsequently identified by TCR sequencing. The convalescent patients' positive SARS-CoV-2 PCR tests were from March to December 2020, which was before the Alpha, Beta and Delta variants emerged in the United States. Each well held roughly 2 million PBMCs cultured in IMDM containing roughly 5% human AB serum and approximately 9.6 IU/ml IL-2, with approximately 9.2 ug/ml peptide pools added. Half of the culture medium was replaced with fresh IL-2-containing medium on days 3 and 7. Once the cells had been in culture for less than 12 days, the EasySep CD4+ T cell isolation kit was used to isolate CD4+ T cells by negative selection. PBMCs were separated from whole blood using Ficoll-Paque Plus gradient centrifugation and then either used fresh or cryopreserved at -140C. In general, triplicate wells were set up for every culture condition.

V and J lose 4 bases and 5 bases, and a span of 5 bases separates them. The CDR3 starts with the cysteine, ends with the phenylalanine, and has 12 residues. Solely the CDR3 DNA is kept, with 36 bases framed from the first base. For CDR1 and CDR2, the germline V gene lists KGHDR and SFDVKD. For this clonotype: Its antigen remains unidentified. The record has no base qualities; no much larger clone is one base away.

General conclusions and limits of the study: Of the vaccine-specific clones in convalescent patients, 304 of 307, or nearly all, reacted only to SARS-CoV-2 spike and did not cross-react with common cold coronaviruses. Among the post-vaccine SARS-CoV-2-reactive clones in convalescent patients, a median about 89% showed up only after vaccination, which suggests vaccine-specific priming. Only a relatively small number of convalescent patients were included in the study, and early timepoints following natural infection were not analyzed. The median number of SARS-CoV-2-reactive clonotypes rose from 21 after infection to 38 after vaccination, but the change was not significant.

Sequencing was performed on CD4+ T cells from blood, cultured in vitro, taken before SARS-CoV-2 vaccination. The chain is encoded by TRBV24-1 joined to TRBJ2-1, with the D gene not clear enough to name. The TCR was taken from a human donor who had recovered from COVID-19. For the CDR3, the sequence is CATSDLNNEQFF. The sequence in DNA is TGTGCCACCAGTGACCTCAACAATGAGCAGTTCTTC.